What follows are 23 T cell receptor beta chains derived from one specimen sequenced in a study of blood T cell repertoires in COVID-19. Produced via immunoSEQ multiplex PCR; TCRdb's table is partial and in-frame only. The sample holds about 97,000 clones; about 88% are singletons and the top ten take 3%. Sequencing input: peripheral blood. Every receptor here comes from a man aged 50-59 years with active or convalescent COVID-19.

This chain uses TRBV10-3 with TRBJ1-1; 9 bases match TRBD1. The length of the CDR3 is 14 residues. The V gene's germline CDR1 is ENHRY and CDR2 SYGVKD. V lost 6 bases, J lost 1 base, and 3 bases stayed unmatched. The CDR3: CAIREGQGNTEAFF. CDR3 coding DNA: TGTGCCATCAGGGAGGGACAGGGGAACACTGAAGCTTTCTTT.

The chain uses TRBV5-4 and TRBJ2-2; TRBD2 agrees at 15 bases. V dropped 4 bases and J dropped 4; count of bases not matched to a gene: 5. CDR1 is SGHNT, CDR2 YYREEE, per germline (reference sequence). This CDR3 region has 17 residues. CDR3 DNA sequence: TGTGCCAGCAGCCCCGGGACTAGCGGGGGGAGCACCGGGGAGCTGTTTTTT. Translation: CASSPGTSGGSTGELFF.

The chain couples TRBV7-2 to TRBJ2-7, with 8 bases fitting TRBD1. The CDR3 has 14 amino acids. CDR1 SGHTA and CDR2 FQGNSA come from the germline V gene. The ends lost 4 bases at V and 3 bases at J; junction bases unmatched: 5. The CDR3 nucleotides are TGTGCCAGCAGCTCGGGACAGGCAAACTACGAGCAGTACTTC. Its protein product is CASSSGQANYEQYF. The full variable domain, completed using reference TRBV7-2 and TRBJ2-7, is GAGVSQSPSNKVTEKGKDVELRCDPISGHTALYWYRQSLGQGLEFLIYFQGNSAPDKSGLPSDRFSAERTGGSVSTLTIQRTQQEDSAVYLCASSSGQANYEQYFGPGTRLTVT.

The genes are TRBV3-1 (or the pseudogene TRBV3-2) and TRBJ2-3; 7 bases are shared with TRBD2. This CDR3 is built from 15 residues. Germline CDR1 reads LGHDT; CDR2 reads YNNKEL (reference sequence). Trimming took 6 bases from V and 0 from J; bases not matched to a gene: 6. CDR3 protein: CASSEPGGSTDTQYF. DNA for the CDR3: TGTGCCAGCAGTGAACCGGGAGGTAGCACAGATACGCAGTATTTT.

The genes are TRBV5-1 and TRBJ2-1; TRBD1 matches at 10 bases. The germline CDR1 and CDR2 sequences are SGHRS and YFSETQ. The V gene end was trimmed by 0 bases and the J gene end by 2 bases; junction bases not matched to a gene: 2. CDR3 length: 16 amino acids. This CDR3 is CASSLEGTGAYNEQFF. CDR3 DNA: TGCGCCAGCAGCTTGGAAGGGACAGGGGCCTACAATGAGCAGTTCTTC. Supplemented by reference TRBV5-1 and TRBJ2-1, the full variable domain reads KAGVTQTPRYLIKTRGQQVTLSCSPISGHRSVSWYQQTPGQGLQFLFEYFSETQRNKGNFPGRFSGRQFSNSRSEMNVSTLELGDSALYLCASSLEGTGAYNEQFFGPGTRLTVL.

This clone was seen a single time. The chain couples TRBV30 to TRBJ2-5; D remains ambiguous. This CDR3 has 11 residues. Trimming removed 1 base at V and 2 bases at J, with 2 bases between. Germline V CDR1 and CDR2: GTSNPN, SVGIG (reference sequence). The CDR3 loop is CAWSAQETQYF. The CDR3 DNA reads TGTGCCTGGAGTGCACAAGAGACCCAGTACTTC.

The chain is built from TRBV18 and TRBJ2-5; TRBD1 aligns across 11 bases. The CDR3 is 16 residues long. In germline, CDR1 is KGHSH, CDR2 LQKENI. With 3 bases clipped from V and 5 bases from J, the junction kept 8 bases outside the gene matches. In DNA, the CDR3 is TGTGCCAGCTCACCCGTCGGACAGGGGGCACGGGAGACCCAGTACTTC. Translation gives CASSPVGQGARETQYF. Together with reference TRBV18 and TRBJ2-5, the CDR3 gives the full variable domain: NAGVMQNPRHLVRRRGQEARLRCSPMKGHSHVYWYRQLPEEGLKFMVYLQKENIIDESGMPKERFSAEFPKEGPSILRIQQVVRGDSAAYFCASSPVGQGARETQYFGPGTRLLVL.

CDR3 DNA: TGTGCCAGCAGCTTCCGGACGGGACAGGGGGTAGCTAATGAAAAACTGTTTTTT. Amino acid sequence: CASSFRTGQGVANEKLFF. This chain joins TRBV5-6 and TRBJ1-4, with 11 bases that match TRBD1. The CDR3 sequence is 18 residues long. The germline CDR1 and CDR2 sequences are SGHDT and YYEEEE. The V segment lost 2 bases and the J segment 3 bases; nucleotides outside the gene matches: 9. The full variable domain, with the rest looked up from reference TRBV5-6 and TRBJ1-4, is DAGVTQSPTHLIKTRGQQVTLRCSPKSGHDTVSWYQQALGQGPQFIFQYYEEEERQRGNFPDRFSGHQFPNYSSELNVNALLLGDSALYLCASSFRTGQGVANEKLFFGSGTQLSVL.

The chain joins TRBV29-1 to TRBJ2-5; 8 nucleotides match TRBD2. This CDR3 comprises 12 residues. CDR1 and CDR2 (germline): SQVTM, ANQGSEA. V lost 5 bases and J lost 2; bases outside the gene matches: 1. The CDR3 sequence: CSVRGGQETQYF. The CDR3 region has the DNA TGCAGCGTTCGCGGGGGGCAAGAGACCCAGTACTTC.

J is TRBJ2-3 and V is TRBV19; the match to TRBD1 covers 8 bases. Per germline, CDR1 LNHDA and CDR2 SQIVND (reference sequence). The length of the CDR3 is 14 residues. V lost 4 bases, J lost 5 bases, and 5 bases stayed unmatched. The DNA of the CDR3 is TGTGCCAGTAGTAGCGGACAGGGAGGAGATACGCAGTATTTT. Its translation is CASSSGQGGDTQYF. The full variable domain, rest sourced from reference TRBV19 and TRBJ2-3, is DGGITQSPKYLFRKEGQNVTLSCEQNLNHDAMYWYRQDPGQGLRLIYYSQIVNDFQKGDIAEGYSVSREKKESFPLTVTSAQKNPTAFYLCASSSGQGGDTQYFGPGTRLTVL.

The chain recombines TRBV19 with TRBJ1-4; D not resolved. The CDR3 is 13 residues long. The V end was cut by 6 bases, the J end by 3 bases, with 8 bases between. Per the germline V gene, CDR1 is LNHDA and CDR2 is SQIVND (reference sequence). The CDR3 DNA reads TGTGCCAGTAGGAATCGGGCTAATGAAAAACTGTTTTTT. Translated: CASRNRANEKLFF.

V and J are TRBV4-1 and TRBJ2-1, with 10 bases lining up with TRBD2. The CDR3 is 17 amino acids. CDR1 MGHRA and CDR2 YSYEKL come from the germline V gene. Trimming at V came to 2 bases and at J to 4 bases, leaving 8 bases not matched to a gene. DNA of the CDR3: TGCGCCAGCAGCCAAAGAATCCTAGCGGGGGCTTACAATGAGCAGTTCTTC. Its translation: CASSQRILAGAYNEQFF.

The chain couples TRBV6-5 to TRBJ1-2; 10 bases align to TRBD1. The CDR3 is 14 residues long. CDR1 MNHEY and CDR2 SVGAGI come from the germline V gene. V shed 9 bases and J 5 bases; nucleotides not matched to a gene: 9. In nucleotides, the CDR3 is TGTGCCAGTACACCGGGACAGGGGTCGTATGGCTACACCTTC. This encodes CASTPGQGSYGYTF.

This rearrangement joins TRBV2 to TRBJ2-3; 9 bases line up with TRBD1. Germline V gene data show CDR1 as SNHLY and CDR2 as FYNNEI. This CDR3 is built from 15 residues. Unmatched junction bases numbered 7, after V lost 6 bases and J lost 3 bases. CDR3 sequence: CASSPGTGITDTQYF. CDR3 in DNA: TGTGCCAGCAGCCCCGGGACAGGGATTACAGATACGCAGTATTTT.

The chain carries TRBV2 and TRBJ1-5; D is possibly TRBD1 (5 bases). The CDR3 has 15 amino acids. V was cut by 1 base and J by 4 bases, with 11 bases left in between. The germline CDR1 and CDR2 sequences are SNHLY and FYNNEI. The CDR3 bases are TGTGCCAGCAGTGAAGACTTCGGGGGGAATCAGCCCCAGCATTTT. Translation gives CASSEDFGGNQPQHF.

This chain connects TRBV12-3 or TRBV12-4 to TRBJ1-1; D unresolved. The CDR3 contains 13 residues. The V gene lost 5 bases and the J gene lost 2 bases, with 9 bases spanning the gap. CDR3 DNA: TGTGCCAGCAGTGTGACACCCAACACTGAAGCTTTCTTT. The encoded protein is CASSVTPNTEAFF.

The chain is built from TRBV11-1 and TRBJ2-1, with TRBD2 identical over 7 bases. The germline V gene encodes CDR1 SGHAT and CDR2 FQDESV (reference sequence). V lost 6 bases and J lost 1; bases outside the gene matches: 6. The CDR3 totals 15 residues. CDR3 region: CASSPTSVSYNEQFF. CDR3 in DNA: TGTGCCAGCAGTCCAACTAGCGTATCCTACAATGAGCAGTTCTTC.

In nucleotides, the CDR3 is TGTGCCAGCAGTTTCTCCGACTACCTCTCTGGAAACACCATATATTTT. Encoded protein: CASSFSDYLSGNTIYF. This sequence joins TRBV28 and TRBJ1-3; D is unresolved. Deletions cut 3 bases from V and 0 bases from J, with 12 bases between. From germline, CDR1 is MDHEN and CDR2 SYDVKM. The CDR3 is 16 amino acids.

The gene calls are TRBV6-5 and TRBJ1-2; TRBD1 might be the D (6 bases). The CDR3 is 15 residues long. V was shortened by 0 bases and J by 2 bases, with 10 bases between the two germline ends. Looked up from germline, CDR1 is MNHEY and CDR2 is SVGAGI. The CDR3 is CASSYSRGQNYGYTF. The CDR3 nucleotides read TGTGCCAGCAGTTACTCCAGGGGCCAGAACTATGGCTACACCTTC.

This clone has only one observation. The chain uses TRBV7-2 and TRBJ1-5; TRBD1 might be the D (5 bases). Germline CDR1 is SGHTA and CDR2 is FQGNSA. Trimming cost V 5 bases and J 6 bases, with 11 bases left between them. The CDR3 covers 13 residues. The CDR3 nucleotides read TGTGCCAGCAGCATAGTAAGGGGTCAGCCCCAGCATTTT. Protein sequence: CASSIVRGQPQHF.

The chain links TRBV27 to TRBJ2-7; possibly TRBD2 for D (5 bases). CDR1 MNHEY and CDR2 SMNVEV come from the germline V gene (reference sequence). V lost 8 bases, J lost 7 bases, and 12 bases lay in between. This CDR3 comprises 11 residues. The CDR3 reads CASEKGEEQYF. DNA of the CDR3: TGTGCCAGCGAAAAGGGAGAGGAGCAGTACTTC.

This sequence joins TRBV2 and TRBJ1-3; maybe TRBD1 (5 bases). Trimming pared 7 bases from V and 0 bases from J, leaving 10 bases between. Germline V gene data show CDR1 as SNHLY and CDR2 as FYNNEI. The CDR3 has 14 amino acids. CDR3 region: CASNQGTSGNTIYF. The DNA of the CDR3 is TGTGCCAGCAATCAGGGAACCTCTGGAAACACCATATATTTT.

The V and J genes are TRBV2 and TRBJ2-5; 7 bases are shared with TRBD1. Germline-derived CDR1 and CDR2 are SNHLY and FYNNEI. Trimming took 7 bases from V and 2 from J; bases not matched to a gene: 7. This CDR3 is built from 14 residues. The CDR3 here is CASKLSGGQETQYF. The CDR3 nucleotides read TGTGCCAGCAAGTTGTCAGGGGGACAAGAGACCCAGTACTTC.